Listed here are 21 T cell receptor beta chains from one sample, sequenced in a study of cytomegalovirus exposure and HLA in healthy donors. Measured with immunoSEQ multiplex PCR; TCRdb has only the in-frame clones, and not every one. The sample lists about 63,000 clones, approximately 88% occurring once. Sequenced material: PBMCs. The receptors stem from a woman younger than 35 in good health and CMV-seronegative.

Only a few counts were recorded for this clone. The rearrangement joins TRBV27 to TRBJ1-2; D unclear. The CDR3 length is 12 residues. In germline, CDR1 is MNHEY, CDR2 SMNVEV (reference sequence). V lost 9 bases, J lost 0 bases, and 8 bases lay in between. DNA for the CDR3: TGTGCCAGGGACGGGACTAACTATGGCTACACCTTC. As protein: CARDGTNYGYTF.

The chain carries TRBV6-5 and TRBJ1-1; 7 bases align to TRBD1. CDR3 size: 15 residues. The ends lost 5 bases at V and 4 bases at J; junction bases unmatched: 10. Germline loops: CDR1 MNHEY, CDR2 SVGAGI. The CDR3 nucleotides are TGTGCCAGCAGTAGGGACAGTGAGGGTCCCACTGAAGCTTTCTTT. Encoded protein: CASSRDSEGPTEAFF.

The chain is built from TRBV5-8 and TRBJ2-5; D not resolved. Germline V CDR1 and CDR2: SGHTS, YDEGEE. The V end was cut by 4 bases, the J end by 7 bases, with 8 bases between. CDR3 size: 11 residues. CDR3 nucleotides: TGTGCCAGCAGCACTGAAGTGACCCAGTACTTC. It is translated as CASSTEVTQYF.

This rearrangement joins TRBV5-5 to TRBJ2-5, with D maybe TRBD1 (5 bases). There are 16 residues in the CDR3. Trimming removed 4 bases from V and 2 bases from J, with 18 bases in between. Germline V gives CDR1 SGHKS, CDR2 YYEKEE (reference sequence). CDR3 nucleotide sequence: TGTGCCAGCAGCGCGAACACCGGGCAGGGACAAGAGACCCAGTACTTC. As protein: CASSANTGQGQETQYF.

V is TRBV6-1 and J is TRBJ1-5, with D perhaps matching TRBD1 (5 bases). Trimming took 5 bases from V and 4 from J, leaving 15 bases between them. This CDR3 has 15 amino acids. Germline V gene sequence: CDR1 MNHNS, CDR2 SASEGT. In DNA, the CDR3 is TGTGCCAGCAGTTTAGACCAGGGTGGAAATCAGCCCCAGCATTTT. It codes for CASSLDQGGNQPQHF.

The rearrangement joins TRBV18 to TRBJ1-2; 8 bases map to TRBD1. The germline gives CDR1 KGHSH, CDR2 LQKENI. There are 15 residues in the CDR3. After removal of 2 bases from V and 0 bases from J, the junction contained 2 bases not matched to a gene. The CDR3 region is CASSPAGQANYGYTF. CDR3 bases: TGTGCCAGCTCACCAGCGGGACAGGCTAACTATGGCTACACCTTC. Full variable domain (rest looked up from reference TRBV18 and TRBJ1-2): NAGVMQNPRHLVRRRGQEARLRCSPMKGHSHVYWYRQLPEEGLKFMVYLQKENIIDESGMPKERFSAEFPKEGPSILRIQQVVRGDSAAYFCASSPAGQANYGYTFGSGTRLTVV.

V gene TRBV18 combines with J gene TRBJ2-5; 7 bases align to TRBD1. There are 14 residues in the CDR3. The ends lost 8 bases at V and 4 bases at J; junction bases unmatched: 10. Germline V gene sequence: CDR1 KGHSH, CDR2 LQKENI. CDR3 nucleotide sequence: TGTGCCAGCACCTACATAGGGGGCGCAGAGACCCAGTACTTC. Protein sequence: CASTYIGGAETQYF. The whole variable domain, remainder taken from reference TRBV18 and TRBJ2-5, is NAGVMQNPRHLVRRRGQEARLRCSPMKGHSHVYWYRQLPEEGLKFMVYLQKENIIDESGMPKERFSAEFPKEGPSILRIQQVVRGDSAAYFCASTYIGGAETQYFGPGTRLLVL.

The rearrangement links TRBV30 to TRBJ2-5; TRBD2 matches 8 bases. With 5 bases clipped from V and 5 bases from J, the junction kept 16 bases outside the gene matches. The germline CDR1 and CDR2 sequences are GTSNPN and SVGIG (reference sequence). The CDR3 contains 16 residues. CDR3 coding DNA: TGTGCCTGGGTCCCACTACTCAGCGGGAGTACGGAGACCCAGTACTTC. The encoded protein is CAWVPLLSGSTETQYF.

This clone was detected ten times or more. The chain is built from TRBV7-2 and TRBJ2-7; 9 bases align to TRBD1. J lost 2 bases, V lost 1 base, and 9 bases had no gene match. From germline, CDR1 is SGHTA and CDR2 FQGNSA. The CDR3 length is 17 residues. CDR3 bases: TGTGCCAGCAGCTTAGTTTCGTGGGACAGGGAAGCCTACGAGCAGTACTTC. Translation: CASSLVSWDREAYEQYF.

This chain links TRBV27 with TRBJ1-2; maybe TRBD1 (5 bases). Germline CDR1 reads MNHEY; CDR2 reads SMNVEV (reference sequence). The CDR3 runs to 12 residues. V lost 6 bases, J lost 7 bases, and 12 bases lay in between. This CDR3 is CASRMGGSGYTF. CDR3 in DNA: TGTGCCAGCAGAATGGGGGGAAGTGGCTACACCTTC.

The CDR3 protein is CASFQGRVNTEAFF. The CDR3 region has the DNA TGTGCCAGCTTTCAGGGGAGGGTGAACACTGAAGCTTTCTTT. This sequence joins TRBV6-5 and TRBJ1-1; tentatively, D is TRBD1 (6 bases). V dropped 8 bases and J dropped 0 bases, with 13 bases sitting between them. The CDR3 sequence is 14 residues long. Per germline, CDR1 MNHEY and CDR2 SVGAGI.

The rearrangement links TRBV14 to TRBJ2-7; 7 bases are shared with TRBD2. Germline V gene lookup returns CDR1 SGHDN and CDR2 FVKESK. The CDR3 spans 13 residues. V lost 4 bases and J lost 2; bases outside the gene matches: 2. CDR3 bases: TGTGCCAGCAGCCCTGGACTAGCCTACGAGCAGTACTTC. The encoded protein is CASSPGLAYEQYF.

The chain carries TRBV5-1 and TRBJ1-6; 8 bases align to TRBD1. After removal of 2 bases from V and 10 bases from J, the junction contained 8 bases not matched to a gene. CDR1 and CDR2 from the germline V gene are SGHRS and YFSETQ. The CDR3 sequence is 15 residues long. The CDR3 here is CASSFDRGGESPLHF. For the CDR3, the DNA is TGCGCCAGCAGCTTTGACAGGGGAGGGGAATCACCCCTCCACTTT. Supplemented by reference TRBV5-1 and TRBJ1-6, the full variable domain reads KAGVTQTPRYLIKTRGQQVTLSCSPISGHRSVSWYQQTPGQGLQFLFEYFSETQRNKGNFPGRFSGRQFSNSRSEMNVSTLELGDSALYLCASSFDRGGESPLHFGNGTRLTVT.

This clone turned up a few times. The V call is TRBV5-1, the J call TRBJ1-3; possible D gene TRBD1, 6 bases. CDR3 length: 16 amino acids. Trimming stripped 6 bases from V and 0 bases from J, with 16 bases between. CDR1 is SGHRS, CDR2 YFSETQ, per germline. The CDR3 nucleotides read TGCGCCAGCACCCAGACAGGCCTGAGCTCTGGAAACACCATATATTTT. This translates into CASTQTGLSSGNTIYF. The whole variable domain, remainder taken from reference TRBV5-1 and TRBJ1-3, is KAGVTQTPRYLIKTRGQQVTLSCSPISGHRSVSWYQQTPGQGLQFLFEYFSETQRNKGNFPGRFSGRQFSNSRSEMNVSTLELGDSALYLCASTQTGLSSGNTIYFGEGSWLTVV.

The chain combines TRBV7-6 with TRBJ1-2; 8 bases agree with TRBD1. Trimming at V came to 1 base and at J to 8 bases, leaving 6 bases not matched to a gene. The CDR3 is 14 amino acids. Germline V CDR1 and CDR2: SGHVS, FNYEAQ. CDR3 sequence (DNA): TGTGCCAGCAGCTTAGTCCAGGGGGCTTCGGGCTACACCTTC. Encoded protein: CASSLVQGASGYTF.

This clone appeared once. The chain joins TRBV28 to TRBJ2-1; tentatively, D is TRBD1 (6 bases). CDR3 length: 14 amino acids. V dropped 6 bases and J dropped 9 bases, with 18 bases sitting between them. From germline, CDR1 is MDHEN and CDR2 SYDVKM. The CDR3 DNA is TGTGCCAGCAGGTTTTCAGGGGCGGTGGGTGAGCAGTTCTTC. It is translated as CASRFSGAVGEQFF.

The chain couples TRBV30 to TRBJ1-1; tentatively, D is TRBD1 (6 bases). The CDR3 spans 16 residues. Germline V lookup: CDR1 GTSNPN, CDR2 SVGIG (reference sequence). V was cut by 0 bases and J by 6 bases, with 20 bases left in between. Here the CDR3 DNA reads TGTGCCTGGAGTGTATTATTGGGGGCGGAACGATCTGAAGCTTTCTTT. Protein: CAWSVLLGAERSEAFF.

V and J are TRBV4-2 and TRBJ2-1, with a weak D call TRBD2 (5 bases). This CDR3 is 13 amino acids long. Trimming took 0 bases from V and 12 from J, leaving 12 bases between them. Per the germline V gene, CDR1 is LGHNA and CDR2 is YNFKEQ. The CDR3 DNA reads TGTGCCAGCAGCCAAGATCTTAGAGAGGGGCAGTTCTTC. Residues: CASSQDLREGQFF.

CDR3 bases: TGTGCCAGCAGCCTTTGGGCGCTCGCCACCGAGCAGTACTTC. Translating gives CASSLWALATEQYF. The rearrangement joins TRBV14 to TRBJ2-7; D call uncertain. Deletions cut 4 bases from V and 6 bases from J, with 16 bases between. CDR3 length: 14 amino acids. Germline lookup yields CDR1 SGHDN and CDR2 FVKESK.

The chain recombines TRBV28 with TRBJ2-3; 11 bases agree with TRBD2. The CDR3 totals 16 residues. V lost 5 bases, J lost 6 bases, and 10 bases stayed unmatched. Per the germline V gene, CDR1 is MDHEN and CDR2 is SYDVKM. CDR3 nucleotides: TGTGCCAGCAGTCGCCGACTAGCGGGGTCCGGGGATACGCAGTATTTT. As protein: CASSRRLAGSGDTQYF.

The V call is TRBV6-5, the J call TRBJ1-2; 8 bases are shared with TRBD1. The V and J ends lost 0 bases and 7 bases, in that order; junction bases with no gene match: 4. This CDR3 spans 14 amino acids. Germline CDR1 reads MNHEY; CDR2 reads SVGAGI. The chain's CDR3 is CASSYSPDRAGYTF. The DNA for the CDR3 is TGTGCCAGCAGTTACTCTCCGGACAGGGCTGGCTACACCTTC.